These 16 T cell receptor beta chains were sequenced from one sample in a study of T cell responses to AZD1222 COVID-19 vaccine. Sequencing used immunoSEQ multiplex PCR; TCRdb keeps in-frame clones, though not all of them. Of about 120,000 clones in the sample, over 75% were seen once. The material sequenced was peripheral blood, taken on day 0 of AZD1222 vaccination. The receptors stem from an adult in good health.

The CDR3: CASSEGRGRQPQHF. The CDR3 DNA sequence: TGTGCCAGCAGTGAAGGTCGGGGTCGGCAGCCCCAGCATTTT. The rearrangement joins TRBV6-1 to TRBJ1-5; no reliable D call. Germline assignment: CDR1 MNHNS and CDR2 SASEGT. V was shortened by 1 base and J by 7 bases, with 11 bases between the two germline ends. There are 14 residues in the CDR3.

The V and J genes are TRBV6-5 and TRBJ2-7; 7 bases are shared with TRBD1. V dropped 6 bases and J dropped 2; count of bases not matched to a gene: 4. The germline gives CDR1 MNHEY, CDR2 SVGAGI. The CDR3 is 13 residues long. CDR3 sequence: CASRAGTAYEQYF. The CDR3 nucleotides are TGTGCCAGCAGAGCCGGGACAGCCTACGAGCAGTACTTC.

The rearrangement uses TRBV19 and TRBJ1-4, with D unclear. The V end was cut by 6 bases, the J end by 0 bases, with 8 bases between. This CDR3 is built from 14 residues. Germline-derived CDR1 and CDR2 are LNHDA and SQIVND (reference sequence). This chain's CDR3 is CASRAGATNEKLFF. DNA for the CDR3: TGTGCCAGTAGGGCGGGAGCAACTAATGAAAAACTGTTTTTT.

V and J are TRBV10-1 and TRBJ1-5, with D tentatively TRBD1 (6 bases). Trimming removed 0 bases from V and 4 bases from J, with 7 bases in between. Germline V gene sequence: CDR1 WNHNN, CDR2 SYGVQD (reference sequence). The CDR3 sequence is 14 residues long. This CDR3 reads CASSESGGNQPQHF. The DNA for the CDR3 is TGCGCCAGCAGTGAGTCAGGGGGGAATCAGCCCCAGCATTTT.

The chain joins TRBV19 to TRBJ1-1; D may be TRBD1 (5 bases). V was cut by 10 bases and J by 2 bases, with 23 bases left in between. This CDR3 comprises 16 residues. Per the germline V gene, CDR1 is LNHDA and CDR2 is SQIVND (reference sequence). CDR3 sequence (DNA): TGTGCCATCTCGGGGCCACCGGGACGGACAAACACTGAAGCTTTCTTT. Protein: CAISGPPGRTNTEAFF. Complete variable domain (other parts from reference TRBV19 and TRBJ1-1): DGGITQSPKYLFRKEGQNVTLSCEQNLNHDAMYWYRQDPGQGLRLIYYSQIVNDFQKGDIAEGYSVSREKKESFPLTVTSAQKNPTAFYLCAISGPPGRTNTEAFFGQGTRLTVV.

The rearrangement joins TRBV27 to TRBJ2-7; 8 bases align to TRBD1. The germline V gene has CDR1 MNHEY and CDR2 SMNVEV (reference sequence). The CDR3 is 13 residues long. The V segment lost 5 bases and the J segment 4 bases; nucleotides outside the gene matches: 4. The CDR3 is CASSPGGVYEQYF. The CDR3 region has the DNA TGTGCCAGCAGTCCAGGGGGCGTTTACGAGCAGTACTTC.

This clone was counted only a few times. The chain couples TRBV6-1 to TRBJ2-1, with 9 bases that match TRBD1. The V segment lost 5 bases and the J segment 7 bases; nucleotides outside the gene matches: 9. CDR1 and CDR2 (germline): MNHNS, SASEGT. CDR3 length: 15 amino acids. The CDR3: CASSTGQGDYNEQFF. CDR3 nucleotide sequence: TGTGCCAGCAGTACGGGACAGGGAGACTATAATGAGCAGTTCTTC.

The chain combines TRBV5-1 with TRBJ1-5; 9 bases fit TRBD1. The V and J ends lost 0 bases and 6 bases, in that order; junction bases with no gene match: 7. This CDR3 spans 16 amino acids. CDR1 is SGHRS, CDR2 YFSETQ, per germline. CDR3 DNA: TGCGCCAGCAGCTTGGGGGACAGGGAGATGGGTCAGCCCCAGCATTTT. It translates to CASSLGDREMGQPQHF. The variable domain in full, completed from reference TRBV5-1 and TRBJ1-5, reads KAGVTQTPRYLIKTRGQQVTLSCSPISGHRSVSWYQQTPGQGLQFLFEYFSETQRNKGNFPGRFSGRQFSNSRSEMNVSTLELGDSALYLCASSLGDREMGQPQHFGDGTRLSIL.

The gene calls are TRBV7-9 and TRBJ1-1; D gene unclear. Germline V lookup: CDR1 SEHNR, CDR2 FQNEAQ (reference sequence). The CDR3 spans 15 residues. V was clipped by 1 base and J by 0 bases, with 9 bases between them. The CDR3 DNA reads as TGTGCCAGCAGCTTAGAGGCCAGGATGAACACTGAAGCTTTCTTT. This gives the protein CASSLEARMNTEAFF.

This sequence joins TRBV7-4 and TRBJ1-5; 10 nucleotides align to TRBD1. Trimming removed 6 bases from V and 0 bases from J; junction bases left unmatched: 8. The CDR3 sequence is 17 residues long. Per the germline V gene, CDR1 is SGHVT and CDR2 is SQSDAQ. CDR3 loop: CASSFRDRGYSNQPQHF. CDR3 nucleotides: TGTGCCAGCAGTTTCCGGGACAGGGGATATAGCAATCAGCCCCAGCATTTT.

CDR3 amino acids: CASSVAPGGGRQFF. CDR3 bases: TGTGCCAGCAGTGTCGCCCCGGGAGGTGGTAGGCAGTTCTTC. The rearrangement joins TRBV6-4 to TRBJ2-1, with 7 bases identical to TRBD2. This CDR3 comprises 14 residues. Germline V gene data show CDR1 as MRHNA and CDR2 as SNTAGT. V was pared by 4 bases and J by 12 bases, with 12 bases of the junction left unmatched.

The rearrangement links TRBV11-2 to TRBJ2-7, with 8 bases matching TRBD2. V shed 4 bases, J shed 5 bases, and the junction held 10 bases outside the gene matches. The germline CDR1 and CDR2 sequences are SGHAT and FQNNGV. The length of the CDR3 is 15 residues. CDR3 nucleotide sequence: TGTGCCAGCAGCTCTCGCGGGAGCGGGAGACACGAGCAGTACTTC. Amino acid sequence: CASSSRGSGRHEQYF.

This chain uses TRBV28 with TRBJ1-5; 8 bases align to TRBD1. V lost 2 bases, J lost 4 bases, and 4 bases stayed unmatched. Looked up from germline, CDR1 is MDHEN and CDR2 is SYDVKM. This CDR3 comprises 15 residues. The CDR3 region is CASSLVDRGNQPQHF. The CDR3 bases are TGTGCCAGCAGTTTAGTAGACAGGGGTAATCAGCCCCAGCATTTT. The full variable domain, its missing parts supplied by reference TRBV28 and TRBJ1-5, is DVKVTQSSRYLVKRTGEKVFLECVQDMDHENMFWYRQDPGLGLRLIYFSYDVKMKEKGDIPEGYSVSREKKERFSLILESASTNQTSMYLCASSLVDRGNQPQHFGDGTRLSIL.

V and J are TRBV19 and TRBJ1-1, with D possibly TRBD1 on 6 matching bases. Trimming pared 3 bases from V and 1 base from J, leaving 15 bases between. The V gene's germline CDR1 is LNHDA and CDR2 SQIVND (reference sequence). This CDR3 has 16 residues. As DNA, the CDR3 is TGTGCCAGTAGTATCCCCCTGCGGGGGGCGAACACTGAAGCTTTCTTT. It yields the protein CASSIPLRGANTEAFF.

This sequence joins TRBV12-2 and TRBJ2-1; the table's D gene call, TRBD2, was not cross checked with the DNA. TRBV12-2 is termed a pseudogene. The CDR3 runs to 14 residues. The CDR3 reads CASRDWSGSYEQFF. CDR3 DNA sequence: TGTGCAAGTCGCGACTGGAGCGGGAGTTATGAGCAGTTCTTC.

This rearrangement joins TRBV7-2 to TRBJ1-1, with D possibly matching TRBD1 (5 bases). Trimming shortened V by 5 bases and J by 3 bases, and 13 bases separated the two germline ends. Germline V lookup: CDR1 SGHTA, CDR2 FQGNSA. The CDR3 totals 14 residues. The CDR3 DNA follows: TGTGCCAGCAGCCCATCGGGGGGGGACACTGAAGCTTTCTTT. Protein sequence: CASSPSGGDTEAFF.